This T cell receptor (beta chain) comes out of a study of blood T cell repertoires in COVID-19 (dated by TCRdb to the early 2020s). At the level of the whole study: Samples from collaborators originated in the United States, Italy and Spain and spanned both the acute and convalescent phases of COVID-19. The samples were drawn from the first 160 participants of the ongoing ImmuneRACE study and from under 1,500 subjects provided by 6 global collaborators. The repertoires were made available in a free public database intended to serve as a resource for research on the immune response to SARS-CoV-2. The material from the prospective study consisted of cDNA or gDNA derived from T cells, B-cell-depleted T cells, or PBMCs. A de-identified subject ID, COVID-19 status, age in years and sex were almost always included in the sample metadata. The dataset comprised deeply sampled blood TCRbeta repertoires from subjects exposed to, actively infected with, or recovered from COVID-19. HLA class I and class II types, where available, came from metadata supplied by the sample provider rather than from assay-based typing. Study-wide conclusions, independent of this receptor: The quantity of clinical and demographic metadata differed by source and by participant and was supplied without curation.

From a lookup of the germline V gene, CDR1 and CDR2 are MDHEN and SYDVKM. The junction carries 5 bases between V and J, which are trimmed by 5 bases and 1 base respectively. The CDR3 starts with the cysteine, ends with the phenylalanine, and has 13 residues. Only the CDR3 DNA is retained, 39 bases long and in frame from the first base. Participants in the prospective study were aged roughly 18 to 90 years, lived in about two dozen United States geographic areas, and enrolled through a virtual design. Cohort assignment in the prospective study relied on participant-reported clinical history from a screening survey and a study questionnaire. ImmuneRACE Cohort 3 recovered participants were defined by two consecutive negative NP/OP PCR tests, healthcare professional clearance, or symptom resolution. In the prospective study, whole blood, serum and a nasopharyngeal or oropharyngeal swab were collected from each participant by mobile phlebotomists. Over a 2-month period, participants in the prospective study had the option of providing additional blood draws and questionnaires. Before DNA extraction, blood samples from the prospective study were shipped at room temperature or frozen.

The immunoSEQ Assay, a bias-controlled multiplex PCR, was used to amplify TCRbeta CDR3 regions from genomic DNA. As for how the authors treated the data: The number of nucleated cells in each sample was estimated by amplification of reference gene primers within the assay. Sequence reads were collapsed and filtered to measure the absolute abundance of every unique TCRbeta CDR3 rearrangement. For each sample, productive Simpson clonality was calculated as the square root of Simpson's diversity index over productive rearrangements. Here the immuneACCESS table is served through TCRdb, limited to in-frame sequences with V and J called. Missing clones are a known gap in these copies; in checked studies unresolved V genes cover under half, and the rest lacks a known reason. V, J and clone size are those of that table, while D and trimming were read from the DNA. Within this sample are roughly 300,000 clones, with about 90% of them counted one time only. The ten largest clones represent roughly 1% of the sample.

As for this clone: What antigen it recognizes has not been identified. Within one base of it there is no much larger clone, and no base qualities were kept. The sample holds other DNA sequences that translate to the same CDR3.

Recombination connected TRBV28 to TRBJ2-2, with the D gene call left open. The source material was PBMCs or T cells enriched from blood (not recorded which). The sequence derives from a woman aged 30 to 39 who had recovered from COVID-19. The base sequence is TGTGCCAGCAGTCCCAGGAACACCGGGGAGCTGTTTTTT. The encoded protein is CASSPRNTGELFF.